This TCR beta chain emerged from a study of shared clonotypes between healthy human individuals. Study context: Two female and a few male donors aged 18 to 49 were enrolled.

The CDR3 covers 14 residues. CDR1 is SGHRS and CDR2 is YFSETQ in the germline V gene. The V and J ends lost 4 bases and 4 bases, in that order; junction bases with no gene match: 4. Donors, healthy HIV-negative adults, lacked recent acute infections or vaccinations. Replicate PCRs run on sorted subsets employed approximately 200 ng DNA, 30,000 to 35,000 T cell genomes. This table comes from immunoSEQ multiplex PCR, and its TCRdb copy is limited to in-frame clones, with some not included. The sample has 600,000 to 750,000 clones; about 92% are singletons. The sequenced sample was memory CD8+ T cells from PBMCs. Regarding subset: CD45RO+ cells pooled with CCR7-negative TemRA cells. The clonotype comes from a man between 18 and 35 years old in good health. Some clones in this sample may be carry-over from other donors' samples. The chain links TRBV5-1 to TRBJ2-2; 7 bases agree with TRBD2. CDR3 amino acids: CASSPGGGTGELFF. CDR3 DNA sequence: TGCGCCAGCAGCCCGGGGGGAGGCACCGGGGAGCTGTTTTTT.